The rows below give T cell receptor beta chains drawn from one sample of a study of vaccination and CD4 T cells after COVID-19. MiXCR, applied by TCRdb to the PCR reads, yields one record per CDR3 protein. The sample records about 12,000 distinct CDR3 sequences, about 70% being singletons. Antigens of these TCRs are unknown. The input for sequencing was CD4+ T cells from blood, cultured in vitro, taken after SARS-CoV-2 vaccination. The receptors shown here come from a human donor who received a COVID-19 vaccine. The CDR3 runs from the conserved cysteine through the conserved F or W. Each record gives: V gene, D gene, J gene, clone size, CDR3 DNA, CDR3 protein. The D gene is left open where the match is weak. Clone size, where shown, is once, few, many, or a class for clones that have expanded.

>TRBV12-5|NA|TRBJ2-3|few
TGTGCTAGTGGTAGAGACTCAGATACGCAGTATTTT
CASGRDSDTQYF
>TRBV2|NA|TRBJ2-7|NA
TGTGCCAGCAGTGAAGCTCTCCAGGGGTACTTAGACGAGCAGTACTTC
CASSEALQGYLDEQYF
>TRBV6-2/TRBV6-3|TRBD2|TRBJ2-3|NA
TGTGCCAGCAGCAAAGCGGGGGGCACAGATACGCAGTATTTT
CASSKAGGTDTQYF
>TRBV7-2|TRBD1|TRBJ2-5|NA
TGTGCCAGCAGCTCGACAGGGGGGATGGAGACCCAGTACTTC
CASSSTGGMETQYF
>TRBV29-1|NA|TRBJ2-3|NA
TGCAGCGTGACGGCCCCCAGGGGTAGCACAGATACGCAGTATTTT
CSVTAPRGSTDTQYF
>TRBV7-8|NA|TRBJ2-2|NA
TGTGCCAGCAGCTTAGCCTCTGGTTTCGACACCGGGGAGCTGTTTTTT
CASSLASGFDTGELFF
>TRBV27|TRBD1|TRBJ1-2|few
TGTGCCAGCAGCCGACAGGGTACTTTTGGCTACACCTTC
CASSRQGTFGYTF
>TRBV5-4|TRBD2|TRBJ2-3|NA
TGTGCCAGCAGCTATGTTAGCGGGGGAGAGACAGATACGCAGTATTTT
CASSYVSGGETDTQYF
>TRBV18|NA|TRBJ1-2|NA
TGTGCCAGCTCATCACTCCGCAGGGACTATGGCTACACCTTC
CASSSLRRDYGYTF
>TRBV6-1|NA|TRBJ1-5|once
TGTGCCAGCAGCGAACAGGGCATTGATCAGCCCCAGCATTTT
CASSEQGIDQPQHF
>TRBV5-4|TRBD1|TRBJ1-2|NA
TGTGCCAGCAGCTTGGGCCAGGGGGCTAACTATGGCTACACCTTC
CASSLGQGANYGYTF
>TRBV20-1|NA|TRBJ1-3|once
TGCAGTGCTAGAAAAGGGACGCACTCTGGAAACACCATATATTTT
CSARKGTHSGNTIYF
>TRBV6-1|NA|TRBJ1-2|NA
TGTGCCAGCACCTTCGGAGGGGGGGTTAGCTACACCTTC
CASTFGGGVSYTF
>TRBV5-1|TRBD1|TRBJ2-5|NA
TGCGCCAGCAGCGGGCGGACAGGGAACCAAGAGGCCCAGTACTTC
CASSGRTGNQEAQYF
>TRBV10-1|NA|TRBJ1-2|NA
TGCGCCAGCAGTGAGTCGGGGAGGGACTATGGCTACACCTTC
CASSESGRDYGYTF
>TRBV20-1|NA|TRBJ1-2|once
TGCAGTGCTAGACCCCCGGCCACGCGTGGCTACACCTTC
CSARPPATRGYTF
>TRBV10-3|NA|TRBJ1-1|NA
TGTGCCATCAGTGAATACAGAATGAACACTGAAGCTTTCTTT
CAISEYRMNTEAFF
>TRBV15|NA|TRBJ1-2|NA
TGTGCCACCAGCAGAGAACCAATACAGGCGGCCTATGGCTACACCTTC
CATSREPIQAAYGYTF
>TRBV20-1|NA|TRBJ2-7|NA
TGCAGTGCTAGCGGGTCTCCCGACGAGCAGTACTTC
CSASGSPDEQYF
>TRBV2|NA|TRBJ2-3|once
TGTGCCGCCAGACCGGGATATACCCTGACAGATACGCAGTATTTT
CAARPGYTLTDTQYF
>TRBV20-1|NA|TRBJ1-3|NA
TGCAGTGCTAGAGTGGGGGGGACTGGAAACACCATATATTTT
CSARVGGTGNTIYF
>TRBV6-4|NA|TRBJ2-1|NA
TGTGCCAGCAGTGAAGGTCGGGACGGGGAGCAGTTCTTC
CASSEGRDGEQFF
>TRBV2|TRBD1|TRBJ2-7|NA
TGTGCCAGCAGTGAAGACGGGACAGGGAGCGAGCAGTACTTC
CASSEDGTGSEQYF
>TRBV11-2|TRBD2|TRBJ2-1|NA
TGTGCCAGCAGCTTAACGGGCGGGGGAAACAATGAGCAGTTCTTC
CASSLTGGGNNEQFF
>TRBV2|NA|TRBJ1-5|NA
TGTGCCAGCAGTGAGTCCGCGTATAGCAATCAGCCCCAGCATTTT
CASSESAYSNQPQHF
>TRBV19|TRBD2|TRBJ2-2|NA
TGTGCCAGTGGGAGGGTATACCTGCAGGCCGGGGAGCTGTTTTTT
CASGRVYLQAGELFF
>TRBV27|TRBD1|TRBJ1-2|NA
TGTGCCAGCAGAGTTTATTCAGGGGGCTATGGCTACACCTTC
CASRVYSGGYGYTF
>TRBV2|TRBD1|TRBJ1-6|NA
TGTGCCAGCAGTGCCGGGACAGCCGGAAATTCACCCCTCCACTTT
CASSAGTAGNSPLHF
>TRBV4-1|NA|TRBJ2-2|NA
TGCGCCAGCAGCCAATTTGCGATCGTCACCGGGGAGCTGTTTTTT
CASSQFAIVTGELFF
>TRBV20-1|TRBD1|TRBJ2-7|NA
TGCAGTGCTAGTCTAGGGACAGGGGGAGACGAGCAGTACTTC
CSASLGTGGDEQYF
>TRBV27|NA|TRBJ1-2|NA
TGTGCCAGCAGTCCCCGTGTAGGGATCCATGGCTACACCTTC
CASSPRVGIHGYTF
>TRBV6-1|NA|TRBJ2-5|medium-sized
TGTGCCAGCAGTGAATCAGGGATGGGGACCCAGTACTTC
CASSESGMGTQYF
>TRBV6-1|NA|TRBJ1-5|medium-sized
TGTGCCTTCCCGGGGCGGGGCGGAGGGGATTGTAGCAATCAGCCCCAGCATTTT
CAFPGRGGGDCSNQPQHF
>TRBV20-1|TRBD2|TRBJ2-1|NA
TGCAGTGCTCACCTTGGGTTAGCGGGGATGGATGAGCAGTTCTTC
CSAHLGLAGMDEQFF
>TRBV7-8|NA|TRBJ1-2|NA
TGTGCCAGCAGCTTGTTGGGGGCTAACTATGGCTACACCTTC
CASSLLGANYGYTF
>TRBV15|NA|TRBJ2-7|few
TGTGCCACCAGCATGGGGTTTGACACCTACGAGCAGTACTTC
CATSMGFDTYEQYF
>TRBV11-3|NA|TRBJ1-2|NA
TGTGCCAGCAGCCGAACAGAGACAGGAAACTATGGCTACACCTTC
CASSRTETGNYGYTF
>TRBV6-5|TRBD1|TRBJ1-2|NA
TGTGCCAGCAGTTATATAGGACAGGGGCTGGACTATGGCTACACCTTC
CASSYIGQGLDYGYTF
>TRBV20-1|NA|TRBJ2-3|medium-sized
TGCAGTGCTAGGACTAGTCAAGATACGCAGTATTTT
CSARTSQDTQYF
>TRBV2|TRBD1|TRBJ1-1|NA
TGTGCCAGCAGTGAACGGACAGGGCGGGCGTACACTGAAGCTTTCTTT
CASSERTGRAYTEAFF
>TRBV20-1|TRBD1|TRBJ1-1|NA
TGCAGTGCTAGGGAGGGGGCGAGGACTGAAGCTTTCTTT
CSAREGARTEAFF
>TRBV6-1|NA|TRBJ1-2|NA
TGTGCCAGCAGCATGACCGGCCCGAATTTCGATGGCTACACCTTC
CASSMTGPNFDGYTF
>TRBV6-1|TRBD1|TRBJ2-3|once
TGTGCCAGCAGTGAAGCCCGGACAGGATTCACAGATACGCAGTATTTT
CASSEARTGFTDTQYF